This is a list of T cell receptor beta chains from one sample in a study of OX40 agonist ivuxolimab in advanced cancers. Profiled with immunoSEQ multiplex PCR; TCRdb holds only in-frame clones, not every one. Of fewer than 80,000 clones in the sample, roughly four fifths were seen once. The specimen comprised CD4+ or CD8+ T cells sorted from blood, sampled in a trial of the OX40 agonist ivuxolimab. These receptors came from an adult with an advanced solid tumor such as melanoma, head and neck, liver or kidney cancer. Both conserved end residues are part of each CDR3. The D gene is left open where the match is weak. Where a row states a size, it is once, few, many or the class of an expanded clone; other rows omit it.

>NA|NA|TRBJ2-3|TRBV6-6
CASSYFNWGTDTQYF
TGTGCCAGCAGTTACTTCAACTGGGGCACAGATACGCAGTATTTT
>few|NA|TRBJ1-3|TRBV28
CASTQGLDANPINTIYF
TGTGCCAGCACCCAGGGGCTGGACGCCAACCCTATAAACACCATATATTTT
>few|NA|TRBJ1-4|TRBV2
CASSEIGQLYF
TGTGCCAGCAGTGAAATAGGACAGTTATATTTT
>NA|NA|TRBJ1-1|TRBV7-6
CASSFGTGNTEAFF
TGTGCCAGCAGCTTTGGGACGGGGAACACTGAAGCTTTCTTT
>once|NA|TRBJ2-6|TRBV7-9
CASSLVARAGANVLTF
TGTGCCAGCAGCTTAGTCGCGCGGGCTGGGGCCAACGTCCTGACTTTC
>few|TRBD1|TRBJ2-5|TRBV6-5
CASTPGQGARETQYF
TGTGCCAGCACTCCGGGACAGGGGGCAAGAGAGACCCAGTACTTC
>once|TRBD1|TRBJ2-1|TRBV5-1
CASRRQGTSNEQFF
TGCGCCAGCCGTAGACAGGGGACGTCCAATGAGCAGTTCTTC
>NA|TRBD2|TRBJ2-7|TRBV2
CASSRGLAGGSHEQYF
TGTGCCAGCAGTAGAGGGCTAGCGGGAGGTTCCCACGAGCAGTACTTC
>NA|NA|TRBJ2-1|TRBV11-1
CASSPVGYYNEQFF
TGTGCCAGCAGCCCGGTGGGTTACTACAATGAGCAGTTCTTC
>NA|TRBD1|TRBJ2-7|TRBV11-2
CASSLDYRGPYEQYF
TGTGCCAGCAGCTTAGATTACAGGGGGCCCTACGAGCAGTACTTC
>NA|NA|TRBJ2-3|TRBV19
CASRGGNSTDTQYF
TGTGCCAGTAGGGGGGGAAATAGCACAGATACGCAGTATTTT
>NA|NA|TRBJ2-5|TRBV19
CASSKRQVQETQYF
TGTGCCAGTAGTAAAAGGCAAGTTCAAGAGACCCAGTACTTC
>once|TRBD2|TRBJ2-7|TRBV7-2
CASSFQLADLYEQYF
TGTGCCAGCAGCTTCCAACTAGCGGACCTTTACGAGCAGTACTTC
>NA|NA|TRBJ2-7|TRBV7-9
CASSSDTYEQYF
TGTGCCAGCAGCTCTGACACGTACGAGCAGTACTTC
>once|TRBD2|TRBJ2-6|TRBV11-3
CASEGRGAHGANVLTF
TGTGCCAGCGAAGGGCGGGGGGCGCATGGGGCCAACGTCCTGACTTTC
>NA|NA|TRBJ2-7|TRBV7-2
CASSPGRGQYF
TGTGCCAGCAGCCCCGGAAGAGGACAGTACTTC
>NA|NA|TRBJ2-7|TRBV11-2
CASSFTREPYEQYF
TGTGCCAGCAGCTTCACGAGGGAACCCTACGAGCAGTACTTC
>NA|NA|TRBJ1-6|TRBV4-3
CASSQEVDRDNSPLHF
TGCGCCAGCAGCCAAGAGGTGGACAGAGATAATTCACCCCTCCACTTT
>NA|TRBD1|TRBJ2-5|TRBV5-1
CASSLQDRGGETQYF
TGCGCCAGCAGCTTGCAAGACAGGGGGGGAGAGACCCAGTACTTC
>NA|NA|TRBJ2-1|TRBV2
CASRLEGISYNEQFF
TGTGCCAGCAGGTTAGAAGGGATTTCCTACAATGAGCAGTTCTTC
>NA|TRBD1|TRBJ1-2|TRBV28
CASTQSGGNYGYTF
TGTGCCAGCACTCAATCAGGGGGCAACTATGGCTACACCTTC
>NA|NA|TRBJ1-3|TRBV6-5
CASSSSSPGNTIYF
TGTGCCAGCAGTTCAAGTAGCCCTGGAAACACCATATATTTT
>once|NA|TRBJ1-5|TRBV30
CACGLDQPQHF
TGTGCCTGCGGACTAGATCAGCCCCAGCATTTT
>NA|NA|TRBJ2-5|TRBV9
CASSVGGESQETQYF
TGTGCCAGCAGCGTAGGTGGGGAGTCTCAAGAGACCCAGTACTTC
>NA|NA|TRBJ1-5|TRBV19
CASSSQGNQPQHF
TGTGCCAGTAGTTCACAGGGAAATCAGCCCCAGCATTTT
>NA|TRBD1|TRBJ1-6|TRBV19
CASRDRGSSYNSPLHF
TGTGCCAGCCGGGACAGGGGGAGCTCCTATAATTCACCCCTCCACTTT
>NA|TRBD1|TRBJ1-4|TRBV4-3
CASSQGGTRGQGANEKLFF
TGCGCCAGCAGCCAAGGGGGCACTAGGGGGCAGGGGGCTAATGAAAAACTGTTTTTT
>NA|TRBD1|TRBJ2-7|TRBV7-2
CASRGTGASYEQYF
TGTGCCAGCAGGGGGACAGGGGCCTCCTACGAGCAGTACTTC
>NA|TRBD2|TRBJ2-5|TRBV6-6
CASRPLVGGLYETQYF
TGTGCCAGCAGGCCTCTAGTGGGAGGGCTGTATGAGACCCAGTACTTC
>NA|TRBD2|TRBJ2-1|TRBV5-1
CASSRGLAGSNEQFF
TGCGCCAGCAGCCGGGGACTAGCGGGGTCCAATGAGCAGTTCTTC
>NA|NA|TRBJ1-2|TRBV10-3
CAISEFSGQEYGYTF
TGTGCCATCAGTGAATTTTCAGGCCAGGAGTATGGCTACACCTTC
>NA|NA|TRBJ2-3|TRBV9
CASSVEGGLSTDTQYF
TGTGCCAGCAGCGTAGAAGGGGGACTAAGCACAGATACGCAGTATTTT
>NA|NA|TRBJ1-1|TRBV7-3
CASSPYAGQPNTEAFF
TGTGCCAGCAGCCCTTACGCTGGACAGCCGAACACTGAAGCTTTCTTT
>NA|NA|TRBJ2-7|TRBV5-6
CASSLVGGIEQYF
TGTGCCAGCAGCTTGGTGGGGGGCATCGAGCAGTACTTC
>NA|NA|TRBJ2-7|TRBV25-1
CASSESPSSYEQYF
TGTGCCAGCAGTGAATCGCCGAGCTCCTACGAGCAGTACTTC
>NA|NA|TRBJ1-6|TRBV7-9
CASSLVRGDYNSPLHF
TGTGCCAGCAGCTTAGTTCGGGGGGACTATAATTCACCCCTCCACTTT
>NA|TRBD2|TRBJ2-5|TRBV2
CASSEVLAGVTQYF
TGTGCCAGCAGTGAAGTATTAGCGGGAGTAACCCAGTACTTC
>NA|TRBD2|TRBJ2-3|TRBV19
CASSLYLGLAGADTQYF
TGTGCCAGTAGTCTCTACCTTGGACTAGCGGGAGCAGATACGCAGTATTTT
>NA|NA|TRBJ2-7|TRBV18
CASSRGAAYEQYF
TGTGCCAGCTCACGAGGGGCCGCCTACGAGCAGTACTTC
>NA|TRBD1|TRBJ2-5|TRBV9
CASSIIDGQGAETQYF
TGTGCCAGCAGCATCATCGACGGACAGGGGGCAGAGACCCAGTACTTC
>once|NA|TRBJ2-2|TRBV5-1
CASSQSNTGELFF
TGCGCCAGCAGCCAATCGAACACCGGGGAGCTGTTTTTT
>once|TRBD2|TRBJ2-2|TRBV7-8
CASSLEGGYTGELFF
TGTGCCAGCAGCTTAGAGGGAGGGTACACCGGGGAGCTGTTTTTT
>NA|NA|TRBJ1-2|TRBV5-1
CASRFWAETNYGYTF
TGCGCCAGCAGATTCTGGGCGGAGACTAACTATGGCTACACCTTC
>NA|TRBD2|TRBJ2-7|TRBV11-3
CASSLTSVAGNEQYF
TGTGCCAGCAGCTTAACCTCGGTAGCGGGAAACGAGCAGTACTTC
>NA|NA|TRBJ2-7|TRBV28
CASMGSAYEQYF
TGTGCCAGCATGGGCAGCGCCTACGAGCAGTACTTC
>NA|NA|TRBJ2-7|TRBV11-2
CASSPPYSYEQYF
TGTGCCAGCAGCCCCCCATACTCCTACGAGCAGTACTTC
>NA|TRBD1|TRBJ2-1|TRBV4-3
CASSQEGGTGGREQFF
TGCGCCAGCAGCCAAGAAGGCGGGACAGGGGGCAGGGAGCAGTTCTTC
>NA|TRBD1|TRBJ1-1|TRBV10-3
CAIRETGGITEAFF
TGTGCCATCAGAGAAACAGGGGGAATCACTGAAGCTTTCTTT